Sequencing of this TCR beta chain was carried out in a study of control samples from healthy donors and cancer patients. Trimming left V 0 bases short and J 0 bases short, with 10 bases between. The CDR3 has 17 amino acids. Germline values: CDR1 SGDLS, CDR2 YYNGEE. Produced via immunoSEQ multiplex PCR; TCRdb's table is partial and in-frame only. The sample records fewer than 20,000 clones, about 82% being singletons. The receptor was isolated from a woman in her 70s with colorectal cancer. The sequenced sample consisted of PBMCs. The chain has TRBV9 and TRBJ1-6, with no clear D. The CDR3 DNA follows: TGTGCCAGCAGCGTAGCGGCAGGCATCTCCTATAATTCACCCCTCCACTTT. It specifies CASSVAAGISYNSPLHF.